The clone carrying this TCR beta chain was seen a few times. These data come from a study of regulatory T cells in long-lasting Graves disease. Trimming removed 1 base at V and 1 base at J, with 22 bases between. Germline V gene sequence: CDR1 SGHVS, CDR2 FQNEAQ. The CDR3 runs to 20 residues. This sample's time point: persistent/refractory GD, antithyroid drugs over 5 years with positive TRAb. The authors made the TCR library using RNA they extracted from PBMCs. HTBI primers from iRepertoire and Arm-PCR of CDR3 regions yielded the TCR beta libraries. TCRdb re-analysed the multiplex PCR reads in MiXCR, keeping a single row per CDR3 protein. Of some 330,000 distinct CDR3 sequences listed, 23% are singletons.

The sequence was obtained from a woman in her thirties or forties with Graves disease. V usage is TRBV7-8 and J usage is TRBJ2-2, with D perhaps TRBD2 (6 bases). This sample comprised peripheral blood mononuclear cells (PBMCs), obtained when the disease was refractory, from a patient treated with antithyroid drugs. CDR3 in amino acids: CASSLEIYGRDHQNTGELFF. As DNA, the CDR3 is TGTGCCAGCAGCTTAGAGATCTACGGGCGGGACCACCAGAACACCGGGGAGCTGTTTTTT.